This T cell receptor beta chain derives from a study of a mutant IDH1 vaccine in newly diagnosed glioma. Study information: Before enrollment, the patients had been treated with radiotherapy alone, temozolomide alone, or both together. Most of them had received both.

The V and J ends lost 0 bases and 0 bases respectively, with 6 bases between them. This CDR3 spans 16 amino acids. Looked up from germline, CDR1 is LGHNT and CDR2 is FRNRAP. Sequencing used immunoSEQ multiplex PCR; TCRdb keeps in-frame clones, though not all of them. The sample contains approximately 67,000 clones, nearly 85% of which appear only once. This clone was seen only a few times. As yet, its antigen is unknown. Stated time point: week 23, last vaccination. Topical imiquimod accompanied each vaccine dose, which consisted of 300 ug of mutant IDH1 20-mer peptide. The sequence derives from a man between 18 and 29 years old with glioma. This specimen consisted of PBMCs, obtained from a glioma patient whose treatment included an IDH1 peptide vaccine. The rearrangement joins TRBV12-5 to TRBJ2-6; D unresolved. This chain's CDR3 is CASGLVVNSGANVLTF. In nucleotides, the CDR3 is TGTGCTAGTGGTTTGGTGGTCAACTCTGGGGCCAACGTCCTGACTTTC.